This passage covers 15 T cell receptor beta chains from one sample sequenced in a study of blood T cell repertoires in COVID-19 (dated by TCRdb to about 2020). Libraries were constructed by the immunoSEQ multiplex PCR assay. TCRdb retrieved this table from immuneACCESS and kept in-frame rearrangements only. Not all clones are present; in checked studies, unresolved V genes account for under half, and no reason is known for the remainder. This sample lists fewer than 400,000 clones; around 86% were detected once. The top ten constitute about 4.1% of the sample. The specimen sequenced was PBMCs or T cells enriched from blood (not recorded which). Receptors originate from a man aged 25 to 40 who had recovered from COVID-19.

The V call is TRBV3-1 (or the pseudogene TRBV3-2), the J call TRBJ2-2, with D unclear. The length of the CDR3 is 13 residues. Germline loops: CDR1 LGHDT, CDR2 YNNKEL (reference sequence). V lost 3 bases, J lost 4 bases, and 6 bases lay in between. The CDR3 loop is CASSQRSTGELFF. CDR3 in DNA: TGTGCCAGCAGCCAGAGAAGCACCGGGGAGCTGTTTTTT.

The rearrangement joins TRBV30 to TRBJ2-7, with a possible D match to TRBD2 (6 bases). Germline V lookup: CDR1 GTSNPN, CDR2 SVGIG (reference sequence). The germline V and J ends were trimmed by 7 bases and 6 bases, with 22 bases remaining between them. The CDR3 has 14 amino acids. CDR3 coding DNA: TGTGCCTTTACGCCCGTGATAGCGGTCGGCGAGCAGTACTTC. This encodes CAFTPVIAVGEQYF.

This clone was counted only a few times. Other DNA sequences in this specimen translate into the identical CDR3. The chain has TRBV19 and TRBJ2-5; the D gene is possibly TRBD1 (5 bases). This CDR3 contains 16 residues. Trimming cost V 3 bases and J 2 bases, with 16 bases left between them. Germline V CDR1 and CDR2: LNHDA, SQIVND (reference sequence). The CDR3 coding sequence is TGTGCCAGTAGTATCTCTGGGCAGGGCGCACAAGAGACCCAGTACTTC. It translates to CASSISGQGAQETQYF.

The chain combines TRBV7-2 with TRBJ1-3; D gene unclear. Trimming removed 0 bases from V and 2 bases from J, with 5 bases in between. Germline loops: CDR1 SGHTA, CDR2 FQGNSA. The CDR3 runs 14 residues. This CDR3 reads CASSLATPGNTIYF. The CDR3 DNA sequence: TGTGCCAGCAGCTTAGCCACACCTGGAAACACCATATATTTT.

The chain recombines TRBV4-2 with TRBJ1-5; TRBD1 agrees at 7 bases. Germline values: CDR1 LGHNA, CDR2 YNFKEQ. V trimming: 6 bases; J trimming: 2 bases; junction bases outside the gene matches: 7. This CDR3 spans 15 amino acids. CDR3 loop: CASSLPGTGNQPQHF. The CDR3 DNA follows: TGTGCCAGCAGTCTCCCAGGGACAGGCAATCAGCCCCAGCATTTT.

This clone was counted only a few times. The chain joins TRBV7-9 to TRBJ1-2, with D perhaps TRBD1 (5 bases). V shed 6 bases and J shed 5 bases, with 16 bases lying between them. Germline CDR1 SEHNR, CDR2 FQNEAQ (reference sequence). This CDR3 is built from 14 residues. The CDR3 DNA is TGTGCCAGCAGACCGACAGAATCGCCATATGGCTACACCTTC. It yields the protein CASRPTESPYGYTF.

This rearrangement joins TRBV3-1 (or the pseudogene TRBV3-2) to TRBJ2-7; TRBD2 agrees at 9 bases. This CDR3 is 15 amino acids long. Per germline, CDR1 LGHDT and CDR2 YNNKEL (reference sequence). V shed 8 bases, J shed 5 bases, and the junction held 13 bases outside the gene matches. CDR3 in DNA: TGTGCCAGCTCCCAATACGTTCTAGCGGGGCACGAGCAGTACTTC. It specifies CASSQYVLAGHEQYF.

The chain has TRBV2 and TRBJ2-2; TRBD1 matches at 10 bases. CDR1 and CDR2 (germline): SNHLY, FYNNEI. The CDR3 runs 15 residues. The J segment lost 3 bases and the V segment lost 8 bases, leaving 6 bases of the junction unmatched. The CDR3 here is CASWTGQGYTGELFF. CDR3 nucleotides: TGTGCCAGCTGGACGGGACAGGGGTACACCGGGGAGCTGTTTTTT.

The genes are TRBV20-1 and TRBJ1-2; D call uncertain. CDR1 is DFQATT, CDR2 SNEGSKA, per germline (reference sequence). The CDR3 runs to 12 residues. Trimming shortened V by 3 bases and J by 0 bases, and 5 bases separated the two germline ends. The CDR3 protein is CSASTANYGYTF. The CDR3 DNA reads as TGCAGTGCTAGTACAGCTAACTATGGCTACACCTTC.

The chain employs TRBV11-3 and TRBJ1-1, with D possibly TRBD1 on 6 matching bases. This CDR3 comprises 15 residues. Germline V gene data show CDR1 as SGHNT and CDR2 as YENEEA. V lost 2 bases and J lost 5, with 15 bases in between. This chain's CDR3 is CASSLPTGKGTEAFF. The CDR3 coding sequence is TGTGCCAGCAGCTTACCCACAGGGAAGGGGACTGAAGCTTTCTTT. The variable domain in full, with the rest retrieved from reference TRBV11-3 and TRBJ1-1, is EAGVVQSPRYKIIEKKQPVAFWCNPISGHNTLYWYLQNLGQGPELLIRYENEEAVDDSQLPKDRFSAERLKGVDSTLKIQPAELGDSAVYLCASSLPTGKGTEAFFGQGTRLTVV.

The chain employs TRBV7-9 and TRBJ2-3; D is perhaps TRBD1 (6 bases). This CDR3 has 15 amino acids. Trimming removed 5 bases from V and 0 bases from J, with 12 bases in between. Germline V gene lookup returns CDR1 SEHNR and CDR2 FQNEAQ (reference sequence). The CDR3 sequence: CASSPRTASTDTQYF. DNA for the CDR3: TGTGCCAGCAGCCCCCGGACAGCTAGCACAGATACGCAGTATTTT. Full variable domain (remainder filled in from reference TRBV7-9 and TRBJ2-3): DTGVSQNPRHKITKRGQNVTFRCDPISEHNRLYWYRQTLGQGPEFLTYFQNEAQLEKSRLLSDRFSAERPKGSFSTLEIQRTEQGDSAMYLCASSPRTASTDTQYFGPGTRLTVL.

The V call is TRBV15, the J call TRBJ1-5; 8 nucleotides align to TRBD1. The CDR3 length is 14 residues. CDR1 LNHNV and CDR2 YYDKDF come from the germline V gene (reference sequence). After removal of 8 bases from V and 1 base from J, the junction contained 4 bases not matched to a gene. Here the CDR3 reads CATGRTGSNQPQHF. Here the CDR3 DNA reads TGTGCCACCGGACGGACAGGGAGCAATCAGCCCCAGCATTTT.

The CDR3 sequence: CASSQEWSADTQYF. The CDR3 DNA reads as TGCGCCAGCAGCCAAGAGTGGAGCGCAGATACGCAGTATTTT. J is TRBJ2-3 and V is TRBV4-1; D is uncertain. Germline CDR1 MGHRA, CDR2 YSYEKL. The CDR3 runs 14 residues. V lost 0 bases to trimming and J lost 4 bases, with 8 bases between them.

The J gene is TRBJ2-7, the V gene TRBV19; 7 nucleotides match TRBD2. Trimming removed 2 bases from V and 3 bases from J; junction bases left unmatched: 13. The CDR3 spans 17 residues. Germline V gives CDR1 LNHDA, CDR2 SQIVND (reference sequence). The CDR3 protein is CASSISGSGGLRYEQYF. CDR3 coding DNA: TGTGCCAGTAGTATAAGTGGTTCGGGGGGACTTCGCTACGAGCAGTACTTC.

V gene TRBV18 combines with J gene TRBJ2-2; TRBD2 agrees at 9 bases. The CDR3 spans 17 residues. Germline V gene sequence: CDR1 KGHSH, CDR2 LQKENI. Germline trimming cut 6 bases from V and 4 bases from J; bases unmatched to any gene: 12. DNA of the CDR3: TGTGCCAGCTCTCCAAGGGGCCTAGCGGGATCCACCGGGGAGCTGTTTTTT. It codes for CASSPRGLAGSTGELFF.